This T cell receptor (beta chain) was sequenced during a study of blood T cells in healthy people across ages. Whole-study findings and limits: In these data, TCR beta diversity tracked strongly with naive T cell percentage. Per million T cells, TCR beta diversity dropped roughly linearly as age increased.

A sample-barcoded 5' primer and a J-beta primer mix were used in a second PCR of roughly 6 to 11 cycles. TCRdb fed the 5' RACE reads into MiXCR, producing one record per CDR3 protein. Among about 800,000 distinct CDR3 sequences listed, approximately 25% were seen once. As to this clonotype: Its antigen is not known.

The sample was also linked to a second study, of T cells of mothers and their children. As that report states: Similar thymic selection effects on TCR recombination output appear in pairs, both related and unrelated.

The receptor comes from a boy aged 10-17 years in good health. The sample was blood.

CDR3 amino acids: CSARDLTGGQDEQFF. DNA of the CDR3: TGCAGTGCAAGGGACCTAACGGGAGGGCAGGATGAGCAGTTCTTC. This sequence joins TRBV20-1 and TRBJ2-1; 8 nucleotides agree with TRBD2. The ends lost 6 bases at V and 8 bases at J; junction bases unmatched: 15. CDR1 DFQATT and CDR2 SNEGSKA come from the germline V gene (reference sequence). This CDR3 has 15 residues.